The clone carrying this T cell receptor (beta chain) was counted only a few times. The target antigen is unknown. Germline CDR1 is SNHLY and CDR2 is FYNNEI. V shed 0 bases and J 10 bases; nucleotides not matched to a gene: 4. This CDR3 is 14 amino acids long. It was with a sample-barcoded 5' primer and a J-beta primer mix that a second PCR of roughly 6 to 12 cycles was run. Every single cDNA molecule received a tag from a template-switch adaptor with 12 random nucleotides. Every sample returned 2.5 million or more CDR3-containing paired-end reads. One entry per CDR3 protein, called by TCRdb with MiXCR from the 5' RACE reads. The repertoire consists of some 920,000 distinct CDR3 sequences, with roughly half occurring once and the leading ten covering about a fifth. This entry is derived from a study of blood T cells in healthy people across ages. Study conclusions and caveats: Changes seen in expanded clonotypes were possibly confounded by donor CMV status left unknown. Observed TCR beta diversity per million T cells went down as age went up. This fall followed a roughly linear course with age.

The sequence was obtained from a woman in her fifties or sixties in good health. The sequencing input was blood. The chain employs TRBV2 and TRBJ1-4; the match to TRBD1 covers 8 bases. CDR3 bases: TGTGCCAGCAGTGAAGCGGCAGGGGGCAGAAAACTGTTTTTT. Its protein is CASSEAAGGRKLFF.